These 26 T cell receptor beta chains share one sample of origin, sequenced in a study of blood T cell repertoires in COVID-19. Assay used: immunoSEQ multiplex PCR; TCRdb lists only in-frame clones, some missing. The repertoire holds approximately 100,000 clones, with around nine tenths as singletons. The specimen sequenced was peripheral blood. The receptors here all came from a man between 65 and 85 years old with acute or convalescent COVID-19.

This rearrangement joins TRBV10-3 to TRBJ1-1; D is uncertain. The CDR3 is made up of 12 amino acids. CDR1 and CDR2 (germline): ENHRY, SYGVKD. The ends were cut back, 3 bases at V and 3 bases at J, with 5 bases in the middle. The CDR3 coding sequence is TGTGCCATCAGTGACCCTTACACTGAAGCTTTCTTT. The encoded protein is CAISDPYTEAFF.

The chain employs TRBV7-2 and TRBJ2-7, with D tentatively TRBD1 (5 bases). The CDR3 runs 15 residues. Trimming left V 5 bases short and J 5 bases short, with 19 bases between. Germline lookup yields CDR1 SGHTA and CDR2 FQGNSA. DNA for the CDR3: TGTGCCAGCAGCCTAGGGTTGTGGGGCGGAAACGAGCAGTACTTC. Protein product: CASSLGLWGGNEQYF.

The chain uses TRBV5-4 and TRBJ1-5; weak D call: TRBD1 (6 bases). The CDR3 is made up of 12 amino acids. The germline V gene has CDR1 SGHNT and CDR2 YYREEE (reference sequence). Between the trimmed V and J ends, which lost 3 bases and 10 bases, there was a span of 11 bases. The DNA of the CDR3 is TGTGCCAGCAGCTCCCAGACAGGCCCCCAGCATTTT. This codes for CASSSQTGPQHF.

The chain has TRBV18 and TRBJ2-7, with 7 bases fitting TRBD2. Germline V gives CDR1 KGHSH, CDR2 LQKENI. This CDR3 spans 13 amino acids. Unmatched junction bases numbered 14, after V lost 6 bases and J lost 12 bases. In DNA form, the CDR3 reads TGTGCCAGCTCGGCAACCCCCCTAGCGGACCTGTACTTC. It yields the protein CASSATPLADLYF.

The chain couples TRBV13 to TRBJ2-2; tentative D call: TRBD2 (6 bases). This CDR3 has 14 residues. The ends were cut back, 4 bases at V and 6 bases at J, with 12 bases in the middle. The germline gives CDR1 PRHDT, CDR2 FYEKMQ (reference sequence). The CDR3 sequence: CASSSGLLPGELFF. The CDR3 region has the DNA TGTGCCAGCAGCTCGGGACTCCTTCCCGGGGAGCTGTTTTTT.

CDR3 region: CASSVGGGDGSPLHF. The CDR3 DNA sequence: TGTGCCAGCAGCGTAGGGGGGGGCGACGGTTCACCCCTCCACTTT. The chain recombines TRBV9 with TRBJ1-6; weak D call: TRBD1 (6 bases). Per the germline V gene, CDR1 is SGDLS and CDR2 is YYNGEE. V shed 0 bases and J shed 9 bases, with 13 bases lying between them. The CDR3 contains 15 residues.

V gene TRBV29-1 combines with J gene TRBJ2-5; a possible D gene is TRBD2 (7 bases). The CDR3 covers 17 residues. Germline lookup yields CDR1 SQVTM and CDR2 ANQGSEA. V lost 0 bases, J lost 1 base, and 18 bases lay in between. The CDR3 sequence: CSVEEDGGGRPQETQYF. The CDR3 nucleotides are TGCAGCGTTGAAGAAGATGGGGGCGGGAGACCCCAAGAGACCCAGTACTTC.

The gene calls are TRBV7-9 and TRBJ1-3; D gene ambiguous. CDR1 and CDR2 from the germline V gene are SEHNR and FQNEAQ (reference sequence). V was shortened by 6 bases and J by 4 bases, with 13 bases between the two germline ends. This CDR3 comprises 14 residues. The CDR3 loop reads CASRNTNQGNTIYF. In DNA, the CDR3 is TGTGCCAGCAGAAACACTAACCAGGGAAACACCATATATTTT.

This rearrangement joins TRBV24-1 to TRBJ1-2, with D unclear. Looked up from germline, CDR1 is KGHDR and CDR2 is SFDVKD. The CDR3 is made up of 15 amino acids. V was cut by 1 base and J by 5 bases, with 13 bases left in between. CDR3: CATSDLRGVGYGYTF. In DNA, the CDR3 is TGTGCCACCAGTGATTTAAGAGGCGTCGGGTATGGCTACACCTTC.

The CDR3, as DNA: TGTGCCAGTGATAGGGGGACCTACGAGCAGTACTTC. Its translation: CASDRGTYEQYF. V is TRBV28 and J is TRBJ2-7, with D perhaps matching TRBD1 (6 bases). This CDR3 contains 12 residues. Germline V CDR1 and CDR2: MDHEN, SYDVKM. V gave up 9 bases and J gave up 2 bases, with 11 bases separating them. Together with reference TRBV28 and TRBJ2-7, the CDR3 gives the full variable domain: DVKVTQSSRYLVKRTGEKVFLECVQDMDHENMFWYRQDPGLGLRLIYFSYDVKMKEKGDIPEGYSVSREKKERFSLILESASTNQTSMYLCASDRGTYEQYFGPGTRLTVT.

The V call is TRBV21-1, the J call TRBJ1-2; TRBD1 is the table's D call, not checked against the DNA. TRBV21-1 is a listed pseudogene. The CDR3 covers 13 residues. This chain's CDR3 is CASTPLTGYGYTF. The CDR3 region has the DNA TGTGCCAGCACCCCGCTGACAGGCTATGGCTACACCTTC.

CDR3 in amino acids: CASSLRDLNYEQYF. DNA for the CDR3: TGTGCCAGCAGCCTACGGGACTTAAACTACGAGCAGTACTTC. The rearrangement joins TRBV7-9 to TRBJ2-7; a possible D gene is TRBD2 (6 bases). V was shortened by 5 bases and J by 3 bases, with 14 bases between the two germline ends. The CDR3 runs to 14 residues. The germline V gene has CDR1 SEHNR and CDR2 FQNEAQ (reference sequence).

This sequence joins TRBV9 and TRBJ2-1, with 11 bases fitting TRBD2. The CDR3 contains 15 residues. V dropped 4 bases and J dropped 6; count of bases not matched to a gene: 6. Germline V gene sequence: CDR1 SGDLS, CDR2 YYNGEE. The CDR3: CASSPTSGGLNEQFF. In DNA, the CDR3 is TGTGCCAGCAGCCCCACTAGCGGGGGCCTCAATGAGCAGTTCTTC. Combining the CDR3 with reference TRBV9 and TRBJ2-1 gives the whole variable domain DSGVTQTPKHLITATGQRVTLRCSPRSGDLSVYWYQQSLDQGLQFLIQYYNGEERAKGNILERFSAQQFPDLHSELNLSSLELGDSALYFCASSPTSGGLNEQFFGPGTRLTVL.

The chain recombines TRBV6-6 with TRBJ2-7, with 8 bases fitting TRBD1. Germline V lookup: CDR1 MNHNY, CDR2 SVGAGI (reference sequence). Trimming at V came to 6 bases and at J to 3 bases, leaving 4 bases not matched to a gene. The CDR3 sequence is 13 residues long. CDR3 sequence (DNA): TGTGCCAGCAGGCGAGGGACAGGCTACGAGCAGTACTTC. Residues: CASRRGTGYEQYF.

This chain joins TRBV7-9 and TRBJ2-1; D perhaps matches TRBD2 (6 bases). Germline CDR1 and CDR2: SEHNR and FQNEAQ (reference sequence). CDR3 length: 12 residues. The V and J ends lost 4 bases and 7 bases respectively, with 8 bases between them. The CDR3 region has the DNA TGTGCCAGCAGCTGGAGCGGGAATGAGCAGTTCTTC. This encodes CASSWSGNEQFF.

The chain recombines TRBV6-5 with TRBJ1-1; D possibly corresponds to TRBD1 (5 bases). The CDR3 spans 15 residues. Trimming removed 2 bases at V and 6 bases at J, with 16 bases between. Germline V gene data show CDR1 as MNHEY and CDR2 as SVGAGI. CDR3 nucleotides: TGTGCCAGCAGTTACCAGGGACTTCTAGGGGCTGAAGCTTTCTTT. Its protein product is CASSYQGLLGAEAFF.

This chain connects TRBV7-2 to TRBJ2-5; 15 bases match TRBD2. This CDR3 contains 16 residues. Unmatched junction bases numbered 6, after V lost 7 bases and J lost 3 bases. The germline gives CDR1 SGHTA, CDR2 FQGNSA. The CDR3 loop is CASTEGLAGGKETQYF. The CDR3 DNA reads as TGTGCCAGCACCGAGGGACTAGCGGGGGGTAAAGAGACCCAGTACTTC.

J is TRBJ1-2 and V is TRBV30, with a weak D call TRBD1 (5 bases). The CDR3 consists of 13 residues. Between the trimmed V and J ends, which lost 5 bases and 7 bases, there was a span of 17 bases. Germline values: CDR1 GTSNPN, CDR2 SVGIG (reference sequence). CDR3 protein: CAWDVGGVSGYTF. The CDR3 coding sequence is TGTGCCTGGGACGTCGGGGGGGTATCTGGCTACACCTTC.

The chain carries TRBV5-1 and TRBJ2-5; 9 positions match TRBD1. Unmatched junction bases numbered 11, after V lost 2 bases and J lost 3 bases. This CDR3 has 17 residues. In germline, CDR1 is SGHRS, CDR2 YFSETQ. CDR3 nucleotide sequence: TGCGCCAGCAGCTTTCCTCGGACAGGGGTCGACAAAGAGACCCAGTACTTC. Translated, it gives CASSFPRTGVDKETQYF.

The chain is built from TRBV27 and TRBJ1-6; D possibly corresponds to TRBD1 (6 bases). CDR1 and CDR2 (germline): MNHEY, SMNVEV (reference sequence). The CDR3 length is 15 residues. Trimming shortened V by 1 base and J by 5 bases, and 9 bases separated the two germline ends. The CDR3 spells CASSLWGQNNSPLHF. The CDR3 region has the DNA TGTGCCAGCAGTTTATGGGGGCAGAATAATTCACCCCTCCACTTT.

CDR3: CASSYRSYNSPLHF. The CDR3 region has the DNA TGTGCCAGCAGTTACCGGTCCTATAATTCACCCCTCCACTTT. The chain is built from TRBV6-5 and TRBJ1-6; D unresolved. This CDR3 is 14 amino acids long. The V and J ends lost 2 bases and 1 base respectively, with 3 bases between them. Germline CDR1 and CDR2: MNHEY and SVGAGI.

The J gene is TRBJ2-1, the V gene TRBV5-6; D uncertain. The CDR3 loop spans 12 amino acids. V was shortened by 4 bases and J by 9 bases, with 11 bases between the two germline ends. Germline loops: CDR1 SGHDT, CDR2 YYEEEE. The CDR3 protein is CASSLRSGEQFF. The CDR3 bases are TGTGCCAGCAGCCTCCGGTCAGGTGAGCAGTTCTTC.

This rearrangement joins TRBV19 to TRBJ2-7; D is undetermined. V shed 3 bases and J shed 3 bases, with 6 bases lying between them. The CDR3 contains 12 residues. Germline CDR1 LNHDA, CDR2 SQIVND (reference sequence). The CDR3 sequence is CASSMRGYEQYF. Written as DNA, the CDR3 is TGTGCCAGTAGTATGAGAGGCTACGAGCAGTACTTC.

The chain is built from TRBV7-2 and TRBJ1-2; the D is unclear. The germline CDR1 and CDR2 sequences are SGHTA and FQGNSA. The V end was cut by 5 bases, the J end by 8 bases, with 24 bases between. The CDR3 runs 16 residues. The chain's CDR3 is CASSDYPPEGGSGYTF. In DNA, the CDR3 is TGTGCCAGCAGCGATTACCCCCCGGAGGGTGGCTCGGGCTACACCTTC.

The gene calls are TRBV5-8 and TRBJ1-1; D call uncertain. Looked up from germline, CDR1 is SGHTS and CDR2 is YDEGEE. This CDR3 has 10 amino acids. The V end lost 4 bases, the J end lost 11 bases, and 9 bases lay between the germline ends. In DNA form, the CDR3 reads TGTGCCAGCAGCCCCCGGAGGGCTTTCTTT. Protein sequence: CASSPRRAFF.

V is TRBV6-2 or TRBV6-3 and J is TRBJ2-7; the match to TRBD2 covers 12 bases. The J segment lost 0 bases and the V segment lost 2 bases, leaving 5 bases of the junction unmatched. CDR1 and CDR2 from the germline V gene are MNHEY and SVGEGT. This CDR3 spans 17 amino acids. The CDR3 coding sequence is TGTGCCAGCAGTTACCGCGGGACTAGCGGGCACTCCTACGAGCAGTACTTC. This gives the protein CASSYRGTSGHSYEQYF.